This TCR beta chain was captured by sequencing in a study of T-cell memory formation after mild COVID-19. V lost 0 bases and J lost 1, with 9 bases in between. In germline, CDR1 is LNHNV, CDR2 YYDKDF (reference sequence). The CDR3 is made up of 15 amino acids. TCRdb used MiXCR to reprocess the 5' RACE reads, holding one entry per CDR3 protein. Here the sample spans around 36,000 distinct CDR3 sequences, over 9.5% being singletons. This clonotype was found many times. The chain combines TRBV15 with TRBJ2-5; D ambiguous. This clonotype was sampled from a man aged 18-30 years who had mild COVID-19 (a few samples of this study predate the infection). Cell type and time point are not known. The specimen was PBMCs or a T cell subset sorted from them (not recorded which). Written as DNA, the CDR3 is TGTGCCACCAGCAGAGATCGGCGGCCCCAAGAGACCCAGTACTTC. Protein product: CATSRDRRPQETQYF. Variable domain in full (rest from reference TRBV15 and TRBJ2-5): DAMVIQNPRYQVTQFGKPVTLSCSQTLNHNVMYWYQQKSSQAPKLLFHYYDKDFNNEADTPDNFQSRRPNTSFCFLDIRSPGLGDTAMYLCATSRDRRPQETQYFGPGTRLLVL.